The clone carrying this T cell receptor beta chain has more than one count but fewer than ten. The data originate from a study of graft-versus-host responses after intestinal transplantation. Profiled with immunoSEQ multiplex PCR; TCRdb holds only in-frame clones, not every one. The sample records fewer than 8,000 clones, about 20% being singletons. The CDR3 has 17 residues. Study-wide findings and caveats: Some GvH clones appeared in ileal mucosa or blood before recipient bone marrow.

CFSE-labeled responder cells (approximately 200,000) were plated with approximately 200,000 irradiated, violet-dye-labeled stimulator cells. The V gene is TRBV21-1, the J gene TRBJ2-3; the DNA was not used to check the table's D call, TRBD2. TRBV21-1 constitutes a pseudogene. The clonotype comes from a human patient who was an organ donor for intestinal transplantation. The sequencing used alloreactive CD4+ T cells from a mixed lymphocyte reaction culture, collected before transplantation. Specified subset: CFSE-low proliferating T cells sorted from roughly 6-day pre-transplant mixed lymphocyte reaction (GvH or HvG direction). The CDR3 DNA sequence: TGTGCCAGCAGCAAAGGGGAGCGGGGGGGCCAAACAGATACGCAGTATTTT. Translated, it gives CASSKGERGGQTDTQYF.